This is a list of T cell receptor beta chains from one sample in a study of blood T cell repertoires in COVID-19. The table came from immunoSEQ multiplex PCR; TCRdb's copy has only in-frame clones and leaves some out. The sample has 120,000 or so clones, roughly 80% seen once. The sequencing sample was made of peripheral blood. These receptors were obtained from a man aged 55-75 years with acute or convalescent COVID-19. Each CDR3 is given with its conserved first and last residue. Each record gives: CDR3 length, V gene, D gene, J gene, clone size, CDR3 DNA, CDR3 protein. D genes are given only for firm matches. Clone size appears in some rows only: once, few, many, or a class for an expanded clone.

len: 15; v_gene: TRBV15; d_gene: .; j_gene: TRBJ2-7; abundance: .; CDR3nt: TGTGCCACCAGCAGAGATCGAGAGGTTTCCTACGAGCAGTACTTC; CDR3aa: CATSRDREVSYEQYF
len: 15; v_gene: TRBV7-3; d_gene: .; j_gene: TRBJ2-7; abundance: .; CDR3nt: TGTGCCAGCAGCTCCGGAATAGCGGAGGGCGGCGAGCAGTACTTC; CDR3aa: CASSSGIAEGGEQYF
len: 14; v_gene: TRBV30; d_gene: .; j_gene: TRBJ1-4; abundance: .; CDR3nt: TGTGCCTGGAGTGTACAACAGGTTAAAGGAAAACTGTTTTTT; CDR3aa: CAWSVQQVKGKLFF
len: 12; v_gene: TRBV29-1; d_gene: TRBD2; j_gene: TRBJ2-1; abundance: .; CDR3nt: TGCAGCGCTGGGGGGGGGAGCAATGAGCAGTTCTTC; CDR3aa: CSAGGGSNEQFF
len: 14; v_gene: TRBV19; d_gene: .; j_gene: TRBJ1-5; abundance: many; CDR3nt: TGTGCCAGTAGTATTTCTCAGGGTGCGAAGCCCCAGCATTTT; CDR3aa: CASSISQGAKPQHF
len: 14; v_gene: TRBV7-3; d_gene: .; j_gene: TRBJ2-3; abundance: .; CDR3nt: TGTGCCAGCAGCTTAACGGGAACTAGCCATACGCAGTATTTT; CDR3aa: CASSLTGTSHTQYF
len: 15; v_gene: TRBV27; d_gene: .; j_gene: TRBJ1-5; abundance: .; CDR3nt: TGTGCCAGCAGCCCCTGGGGCAGTTCCAATCAGCCCCAGCATTTT; CDR3aa: CASSPWGSSNQPQHF
len: 16; v_gene: TRBV6-5; d_gene: .; j_gene: TRBJ2-7; abundance: .; CDR3nt: TGTGCCAGCAGTTACTCGAGAGTTGGGTTCGGGTACGAGCAGTACTTC; CDR3aa: CASSYSRVGFGYEQYF
len: 12; v_gene: TRBV6-5; d_gene: .; j_gene: TRBJ1-1; abundance: .; CDR3nt: TGTGCCAGCGCCTCGGGGAACACTGAAGCTTTCTTT; CDR3aa: CASASGNTEAFF
len: 13; v_gene: TRBV5-1; d_gene: .; j_gene: TRBJ2-3; abundance: .; CDR3nt: TGCGCCAGCAGCTACCGGGACACAGATACGCAGTATTTT; CDR3aa: CASSYRDTDTQYF
len: 13; v_gene: TRBV19; d_gene: TRBD1; j_gene: TRBJ1-2; abundance: once; CDR3nt: TGTGCCACCCATCCGGACAGGGGGTATGGCTACACCTTC; CDR3aa: CATHPDRGYGYTF
len: 16; v_gene: TRBV5-1; d_gene: .; j_gene: TRBJ2-3; abundance: .; CDR3nt: TGCGCCAGCAGCTTGGACCCCGGAGCTTTGCCAGATACGCAGTATTTT; CDR3aa: CASSLDPGALPDTQYF
len: 14; v_gene: TRBV7-7; d_gene: .; j_gene: TRBJ1-6; abundance: .; CDR3nt: TGTGCCACCAAGGAAGAGAGGGTTACTTCACCCCTCCACTTT; CDR3aa: CATKEERVTSPLHF